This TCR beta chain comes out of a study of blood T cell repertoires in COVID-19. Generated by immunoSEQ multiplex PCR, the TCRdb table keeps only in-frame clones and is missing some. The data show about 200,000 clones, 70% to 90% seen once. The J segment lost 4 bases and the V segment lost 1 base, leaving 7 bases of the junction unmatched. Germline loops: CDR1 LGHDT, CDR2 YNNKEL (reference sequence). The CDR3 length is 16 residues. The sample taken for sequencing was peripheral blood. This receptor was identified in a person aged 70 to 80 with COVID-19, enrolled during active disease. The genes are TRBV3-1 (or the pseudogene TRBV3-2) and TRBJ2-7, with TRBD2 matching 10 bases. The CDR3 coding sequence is TGTGCCAGCAGCCAAGTCTTGCTAGCGGGAGAATACGAGCAGTACTTC. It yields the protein CASSQVLLAGEYEQYF.